This note documents a single T cell receptor (beta chain) sequence. Its antigen remains undetermined. There are no base qualities to consult, and no much larger clone falls within one base. V lost 3 bases and J lost 4 bases, and the count of bases not matched to a germline gene is 0. According to the germline V gene (reference sequence), CDR1 reads GTSNPN and CDR2 reads SVGIG. The CDR3 sequence holds 12 residues, the cysteine and phenylalanine included. Of the read, only the CDR3 DNA is kept; its 36 bases are in frame from base 1. The record originates from a study of T cell responses to AZD1222 COVID-19 vaccine (dated by TCRdb to about 2021). Concerning the study at large: TCR sequencing was performed for 230 to 250 trial participants, of whom about 210 were given two doses of AZD1222 and around 25 were given two doses of MenACWY control vaccine. Trial participants were enrolled by age into 18-55, 56-69 and 70-plus year subgroups, with around 150, 28 and 57 TCR-sequenced participants respectively.

The CDR3 regions of human TCRbeta chains were subjected to immunosequencing. As for the authors' bioinformatics: TCRs in the repertoires were compared against a reference library of SARS-CoV-2-specific TCRs that had been generated with the MIRA antigen-specificity platform. Breadth meant the fraction of unique TCRs that were SARS-CoV-2-associated, whereas depth meant the fraction of total T cells that were SARS-CoV-2-associated. Using the MIRA data, every spike-specific TCR was mapped to the spike region that the TCR reacted to and assigned to either a CD4 or a CD8 class. Log10-transformed breadth and depth values were compared by one-way ANOVA with Sidak's multiple comparisons tests. What TCRdb holds here is the immuneACCESS table cut down to in-frame rearrangements. Part of the clones is not present; checked against another copy, under half of the missing clones reflect an unresolved V gene, and the others are unexplained. The D gene and trimming were derived from the DNA, and the V and J assignments and clone size from that table. Counted in this sample were 200,000 or so clones; over 70% of them appeared once. Of the sample, around 2.9% is held by the ten largest clones.

On the study overall, not on this receptor specifically: Nearly half of unique spike-specific TCRs reportedly recognized epitopes outside regions mutated in the B.1.351 and B.1.1.7 variants. Conclusions about previously exposed vaccinees were limited because only a handful of AZD1222 recipients were SARS-CoV-2 seropositive at baseline. CD4 TCRs associated with the vaccine covered the entire spike protein, and the dominant responses were in regions 160-218 and 743-854. Participants were mostly white British and included more females than males, and it was suggested by the authors that clonal diversity may have been underestimated. Because no samples from the day 14 peak response were available, repertoires could be characterized only after the peak T cell response. The 56-69-year group was small, and its depth increase did not reach significance, likely because of low power. After two AZD1222 doses, both the breadth and the depth of spike-specific TCRs were significantly higher than at day 0 and than in MenACWY recipients.

The time point label corresponds to: baseline before first vaccination. Reading the label with the study, this specimen's treatment or condition is: meningococcal conjugate vaccine given as trial control. Samples from vaccinated people were obtained from the UK trials COV001 and COV002, which included a single-blind randomized controlled phase 2/3 trial of AZD1222 (ChAdOx1 nCoV-19) in healthy adults. Trial participant PBMC samples were collected at day 0 and day 28 after the second dose for TCRbeta chain sequencing. This chain joins TRBV30 to TRBJ2-5, with 9 bases matching TRBD1. The origin of this receptor is an adult in good health. This specimen consisted of peripheral blood, obtained on day 0 of MenACWY control vaccination. The DNA reads as follows: TGTGCCTGGAGGGACAGGGGAGAGACCCAGTACTTC. It translates to CAWRDRGETQYF.